These T cell receptor beta chains were read from a single sample in a study of blood T cell repertoires in COVID-19. The repertoire was sequenced with immunoSEQ multiplex PCR; TCRdb's copy has only in-frame clones and lacks some. The data hold about 64,000 clones, with around nine tenths observed a single time. The sample was peripheral blood. Source of these receptors: a man in his 70s with acute or convalescent COVID-19. Each CDR3 is given with its conserved first and last residue. Each record gives: CDR3 protein, J gene, V gene.

cdr3_aa: CASKTQSGANVLTF; j_call: TRBJ2-6; v_call: TRBV19
cdr3_aa: CASSYSDIWKDTF; j_call: TRBJ1-2; v_call: TRBV6-2/TRBV6-3
cdr3_aa: CASNEAGPSQPQHF; j_call: TRBJ1-5; v_call: TRBV6-5
cdr3_aa: CASSLSPGQGSEQYF; j_call: TRBJ2-7; v_call: TRBV4-3
cdr3_aa: CASSDEGRTNEKLFF; j_call: TRBJ1-4; v_call: TRBV25-1
cdr3_aa: CASRDSGGYEQYF; j_call: TRBJ2-7; v_call: TRBV5-1
cdr3_aa: CASSLGRNTIYF; j_call: TRBJ1-3; v_call: TRBV7-9
cdr3_aa: CATSDSGPGNQPQHF; j_call: TRBJ1-5; v_call: TRBV24-1
cdr3_aa: CASARQGANTGELFF; j_call: TRBJ2-2; v_call: TRBV6-4
cdr3_aa: CSGGEITGWAGGYTF; j_call: TRBJ1-2; v_call: TRBV29-1
cdr3_aa: CASTVQGLHGYTF; j_call: TRBJ1-2; v_call: TRBV12-3/TRBV12-4
cdr3_aa: CAWSVRWSGIEAFF; j_call: TRBJ1-1; v_call: TRBV30
cdr3_aa: CASSPMVTSGETQYF; j_call: TRBJ2-5; v_call: TRBV7-9
cdr3_aa: CASSRDRVYGYTF; j_call: TRBJ1-2; v_call: TRBV19
cdr3_aa: CASSGGGVDRIYSPLHF; j_call: TRBJ1-6; v_call: TRBV28
cdr3_aa: CASSYRRGGSTDTQYF; j_call: TRBJ2-3; v_call: TRBV5-4
cdr3_aa: CASSPGSGGGQPQHF; j_call: TRBJ1-5; v_call: TRBV9
cdr3_aa: CASSDPSRDSSNQPQHF; j_call: TRBJ1-5; v_call: TRBV6-4
cdr3_aa: CAWQEGPRDTQYF; j_call: TRBJ2-3; v_call: TRBV30
cdr3_aa: CASDRDSTYEQYF; j_call: TRBJ2-7; v_call: TRBV28
cdr3_aa: CASRTGGGGGNQPQHF; j_call: TRBJ1-5; v_call: TRBV2
cdr3_aa: CASSQGTANYGYTF; j_call: TRBJ1-2; v_call: TRBV4-2
cdr3_aa: CASSIRTGAGNTIYF; j_call: TRBJ1-3; v_call: TRBV19
cdr3_aa: CASSMGTGVTEAFF; j_call: TRBJ1-1; v_call: TRBV19
cdr3_aa: CASSLNPGNTEAFF; j_call: TRBJ1-1; v_call: TRBV7-3
cdr3_aa: CASSGSSGNTIYF; j_call: TRBJ1-3; v_call: TRBV9
cdr3_aa: CASSQAAGSKGEKLFF; j_call: TRBJ1-4; v_call: TRBV14
cdr3_aa: CASSERQGAITEAFF; j_call: TRBJ1-1; v_call: TRBV6-1
cdr3_aa: CASSLEAGENTEAFF; j_call: TRBJ1-1; v_call: TRBV7-2
cdr3_aa: CAGSGTGRAEAFF; j_call: TRBJ1-1; v_call: TRBV28
cdr3_aa: CASRPTPQGLGNSPLHF; j_call: TRBJ1-6; v_call: TRBV2
cdr3_aa: CASSFPPGQKNTEAFF; j_call: TRBJ1-1; v_call: TRBV7-6
cdr3_aa: CASSSSGQNEQFF; j_call: TRBJ2-1; v_call: TRBV28
cdr3_aa: CASSDTFSGNTIYF; j_call: TRBJ1-3; v_call: TRBV9
cdr3_aa: CASRHGQGATGELFF; j_call: TRBJ2-2; v_call: TRBV7-2
cdr3_aa: CASSLARGRSRGYTF; j_call: TRBJ1-2; v_call: TRBV7-2
cdr3_aa: CATSDSRARGRNIQYF; j_call: TRBJ2-4; v_call: TRBV24-1
cdr3_aa: CASSLGQPDEKLFF; j_call: TRBJ1-4; v_call: TRBV28
cdr3_aa: CASSQDERGVYNEQFF; j_call: TRBJ2-1; v_call: TRBV4-3
cdr3_aa: CASSYSGQGNTGELFF; j_call: TRBJ2-2; v_call: TRBV6-5
cdr3_aa: CASSQGQGDSPLHF; j_call: TRBJ1-6; v_call: TRBV5-6
cdr3_aa: CAISEFTGARMNTEAFF; j_call: TRBJ1-1; v_call: TRBV10-3
cdr3_aa: CASSPTGFSGNTIYF; j_call: TRBJ1-3; v_call: TRBV27
cdr3_aa: CASSAQVQNGYTF; j_call: TRBJ1-2; v_call: TRBV2
cdr3_aa: CASSEGAGTGELFF; j_call: TRBJ2-2; v_call: TRBV7-8
cdr3_aa: CASSRGTGGTEETQYF; j_call: TRBJ2-5; v_call: TRBV18
cdr3_aa: CAWSIWGGNYPQHF; j_call: TRBJ1-5; v_call: TRBV30
cdr3_aa: CASSIAPGGGEQYF; j_call: TRBJ2-7; v_call: TRBV19
cdr3_aa: CASSPPGSSYEQYF; j_call: TRBJ2-7; v_call: TRBV12-1
cdr3_aa: CASSFNRDTDTQYF; j_call: TRBJ2-3; v_call: TRBV7-2
cdr3_aa: CATSRDLLGREQYF; j_call: TRBJ2-7; v_call: TRBV15
cdr3_aa: CATSRGQGGSPLHF; j_call: TRBJ1-6; v_call: TRBV15
cdr3_aa: CASRTTGVYEQYF; j_call: TRBJ2-7; v_call: TRBV2
cdr3_aa: CASRRPGTYEQYF; j_call: TRBJ2-7; v_call: TRBV27
cdr3_aa: CASSQDPLTGGYGYTF; j_call: TRBJ1-2; v_call: TRBV14
cdr3_aa: CASSLGQYSNQPQHF; j_call: TRBJ1-5; v_call: TRBV7-8
cdr3_aa: CASSQDNYYEQYF; j_call: TRBJ2-7; v_call: TRBV3-1/TRBV3-2
cdr3_aa: CASSLLWGLGDTQYF; j_call: TRBJ2-3; v_call: TRBV5-4